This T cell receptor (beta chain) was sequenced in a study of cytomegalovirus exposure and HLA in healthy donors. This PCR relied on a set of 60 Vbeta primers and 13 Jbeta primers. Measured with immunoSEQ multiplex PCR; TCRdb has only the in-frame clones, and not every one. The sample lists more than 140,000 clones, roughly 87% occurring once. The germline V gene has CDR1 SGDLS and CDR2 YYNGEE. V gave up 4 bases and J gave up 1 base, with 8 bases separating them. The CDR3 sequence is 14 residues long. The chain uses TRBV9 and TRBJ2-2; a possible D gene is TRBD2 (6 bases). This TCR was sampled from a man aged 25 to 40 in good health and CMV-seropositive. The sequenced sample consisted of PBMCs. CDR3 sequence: CASSPGGNTGELFF. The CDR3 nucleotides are TGTGCCAGCAGCCCCGGGGGGAACACCGGGGAGCTGTTTTTT.